The present T cell receptor beta chain was sequenced within a study of technical replicates of blood from a few donors. V was cut by 0 bases and J by 4 bases, with 24 bases left in between. The CDR3 covers 20 residues. Germline CDR1 is KGHSH and CDR2 is LQKENI. Some clones are missing from TCRdb's copy, which holds only in-frame ones; the method was immunoSEQ multiplex PCR. The repertoire holds 65,000 to 95,000 clones, with 95% to 98% as singletons. Sequencing was performed on T cells isolated from PBMCs. The V call is TRBV18, the J call TRBJ2-2; perhaps TRBD1 as D (5 bases). This receptor was obtained from a human donor in good health. CDR3 in amino acids: CASSPPTYRGIYSVTGELFF. The CDR3 DNA reads as TGTGCCAGCTCACCACCGACATATAGGGGAATCTACTCTGTCACCGGGGAGCTGTTTTTT.